This T cell receptor beta chain was sequenced for a study of T-cell memory formation after mild COVID-19. TCRdb reprocessed the 5' RACE reads with MiXCR, giving one entry per CDR3 protein. The repertoire includes 170,000 or so distinct CDR3 sequences, roughly 23% of them detected once, and under 30% sits in the top ten. CDR3 length equals 15 residues. V was trimmed by 5 bases and J by 2 bases, leaving 12 bases between them. Germline CDR1 reads SEHNR; CDR2 reads FQNEAQ (reference sequence). The sample comprised PBMCs or a T cell subset sorted from them (not recorded which). V gene TRBV7-9 combines with J gene TRBJ2-2, with D possibly TRBD2 on 5 matching bases. This sequence originates from an adult woman who had mild COVID-19 (a few samples of this study predate the infection). Cell type and time point are not known. CDR3 nucleotides: TGTGCCAGCAGCGAGCCGACTACAAACACCGGGGAGCTGTTTTTT. Encoded protein: CASSEPTTNTGELFF.